The 25 T cell receptor beta chains in this list originate from one sample, sequenced in a study of blood T cell repertoires in COVID-19. Assay used: immunoSEQ multiplex PCR; TCRdb lists only in-frame clones, some missing. The sample holds about 160,000 clones, approximately 81% seen once. Sequencing was performed on PBMCs or T cells enriched from blood (not recorded which). Source of these receptors: a man in his 60s who had recovered from COVID-19.

This sequence joins TRBV6-5 and TRBJ1-6, with TRBD1 matching 7 bases. CDR1 and CDR2 from the germline V gene are MNHEY and SVGAGI. Germline trimming cut 11 bases from V and 5 bases from J; bases unmatched to any gene: 6. The CDR3 is 13 residues long. The CDR3 bases are TGTGCCTCGCAGGGGGTGGATAATTCACCCCTCCACTTT. Translating gives CASQGVDNSPLHF.

The rearrangement joins TRBV19 to TRBJ1-5; D is unclear. From germline, CDR1 is LNHDA and CDR2 SQIVND (reference sequence). This CDR3 comprises 16 residues. The V end was cut by 3 bases, the J end by 7 bases, with 19 bases between. This CDR3 is CASSIGPPNGRQPQHF. The CDR3 DNA reads TGTGCCAGTAGTATTGGCCCCCCAAATGGGAGGCAGCCCCAGCATTTT.

This rearrangement joins TRBV6-6 to TRBJ1-6, with TRBD1 matching over 9 bases. The CDR3 length is 14 residues. V lost 6 bases, J lost 6 bases, and 3 bases stayed unmatched. CDR1 MNHNY and CDR2 SVGAGI come from the germline V gene (reference sequence). The CDR3 nucleotides are TGTGCCAGCAGCCGGGACAGGGCTAATTCACCCCTCCACTTT. It specifies CASSRDRANSPLHF.

The chain combines TRBV27 with TRBJ1-6, with 10 bases that match TRBD1. The junction had 4 bases not matched to a gene; V was cut back by 5 bases and J by 3 bases. The CDR3 consists of 16 residues. The germline V gene encodes CDR1 MNHEY and CDR2 SMNVEV (reference sequence). CDR3 sequence (DNA): TGTGCCAGCAGTCCTGGACAGGGGGGCTATAATTCACCCCTCCACTTT. Protein product: CASSPGQGGYNSPLHF.

V gene TRBV4-1 combines with J gene TRBJ1-5; TRBD1 is a possible D gene (5 bases). The CDR3 spans 13 residues. V was cut by 4 bases and J by 3 bases, with 7 bases left in between. Germline V CDR1 and CDR2: MGHRA, YSYEKL. CDR3 in amino acids: CASSRGPNQPQHF. In nucleotides, the CDR3 is TGCGCCAGCAGCCGGGGCCCCAATCAGCCCCAGCATTTT.

V usage is TRBV2 and J usage is TRBJ1-4; TRBD1 matches at 7 bases. Losses at the gene ends were 7 bases for V and 5 bases for J; bases not matched to a gene: 10. The CDR3 is made up of 15 amino acids. Germline-derived CDR1 and CDR2 are SNHLY and FYNNEI. CDR3 nucleotide sequence: TGTGCCAGCATTCCTTTGACAGGGAGGAATGAAAAACTGTTTTTT. It specifies CASIPLTGRNEKLFF.

V is TRBV4-1 and J is TRBJ1-2; 7 nucleotides agree with TRBD1. J gave up 2 bases and V 5 bases, and 8 bases lay outside the gene matches. Germline V gives CDR1 MGHRA, CDR2 YSYEKL. The CDR3 loop spans 15 amino acids. For the CDR3, the DNA is TGCGCCAGCAGCTCACACCCGGGACAGAACTATGGCTACACCTTC. This sequence encodes CASSSHPGQNYGYTF.

The gene calls are TRBV24-1 and TRBJ1-5; perhaps TRBD1 as D (6 bases). V lost 4 bases and J lost 3, with 15 bases in between. Germline V gene data show CDR1 as KGHDR and CDR2 as SFDVKD. The CDR3 has 16 amino acids. CDR3 residues: CATSEGVRGDNQPQHF. As DNA, the CDR3 is TGTGCCACCAGTGAAGGGGTCAGGGGAGACAATCAGCCCCAGCATTTT.

The table lists this clone with a few counts. The chain couples TRBV3-1 (or the pseudogene TRBV3-2) to TRBJ2-2, with 13 bases identical to TRBD2. The CDR3 sequence is 18 residues long. From germline, CDR1 is LGHDT and CDR2 YNNKEL (reference sequence). The ends lost 4 bases at V and 1 base at J; junction bases unmatched: 6. CDR3 in DNA: TGTGCCAGCAGCCGACGACTAGCGGGAGGCTTGAACACCGGGGAGCTGTTTTTT. The encoded protein is CASSRRLAGGLNTGELFF.

J is TRBJ1-6 and V is TRBV5-4; perhaps TRBD1 as D (5 bases). Germline V gene sequence: CDR1 SGHNT, CDR2 YYREEE (reference sequence). The CDR3 extends over 14 amino acids. The V end was cut by 2 bases, the J end by 6 bases, with 9 bases between. The CDR3 here is CASSFGGSNSPLHF. The CDR3, as DNA: TGTGCCAGCAGCTTTGGGGGGAGTAATTCACCCCTCCACTTT.

The V call is TRBV14, the J call TRBJ2-3; 8 bases are shared with TRBD1. The V and J ends lost 1 base and 3 bases, in that order; junction bases with no gene match: 9. Germline CDR1 SGHDN, CDR2 FVKESK. This CDR3 contains 17 residues. The CDR3 coding sequence is TGTGCCAGCAGCCAAGTCACCGGGACAGGAAATACAGATACGCAGTATTTT. Its translation is CASSQVTGTGNTDTQYF. The full variable domain, rest sourced from reference TRBV14 and TRBJ2-3, is EAGVTQFPSHSVIEKGQTVTLRCDPISGHDNLYWYRRVMGKEIKFLLHFVKESKQDESGMPNNRFLAERTGGTYSTLKVQPAELEDSGVYFCASSQVTGTGNTDTQYFGPGTRLTVL.

The chain couples TRBV6-2 or TRBV6-3 to TRBJ1-5; 7 bases fit TRBD1. There are 17 residues in the CDR3. Germline loops: CDR1 MNHEY, CDR2 SVGEGT. V lost 6 bases to trimming and J lost 4 bases; unmatched junction nucleotides: 15. The CDR3 region is CASSRSIWDRDNQPQHF. CDR3 nucleotide sequence: TGTGCCAGCAGCCGCAGCATTTGGGACAGAGATAATCAGCCCCAGCATTTT.

About this clone: One end of the junction varies from germline; a read error may be responsible. The chain couples TRBV30 to TRBJ1-5; 10 positions agree with TRBD1. The CDR3 covers 16 residues. Per the germline V gene, CDR1 is GTSNPN and CDR2 is SVGIG (reference sequence). The CDR3: CAWSVLLTGGNQPQHF. The CDR3 nucleotides are TGTGCCTGGAGTGTACTATTGACAGGGGGCAACCAGCCCCAGCATTTT.

The rearrangement joins TRBV5-8 to TRBJ2-3, with D maybe TRBD1 (6 bases). Trimming removed 4 bases from V and 4 bases from J, with 13 bases in between. Germline loops: CDR1 SGHTS, CDR2 YDEGEE. The CDR3 loop spans 14 amino acids. The CDR3 protein is CASSARQEADTQYF. CDR3 DNA: TGTGCCAGCAGCGCCCGACAGGAGGCAGATACGCAGTATTTT.

V usage is TRBV4-2 and J usage is TRBJ2-3, with 8 bases lining up with TRBD2. Trimming removed 0 bases from V and 0 bases from J; junction bases left unmatched: 8. Germline V lookup: CDR1 LGHNA, CDR2 YNFKEQ. There are 18 residues in the CDR3. The CDR3 coding sequence is TGTGCCAGCAGCCAAGAAATCGCGGGGGGAACTAGCACAGATACGCAGTATTTT. Its protein is CASSQEIAGGTSTDTQYF.

The V and J genes are TRBV21-1 and TRBJ2-1; no DNA check was done on the table's D call, TRBD2. TRBV21-1 is deemed a pseudogene. The CDR3 extends over 18 amino acids. CDR3 loop: CASSSHPLLADHYNEQFF. Here the CDR3 DNA reads TGTGCCAGCAGCTCCCACCCACTGCTAGCGGACCACTACAATGAGCAGTTCTTC.

This chain joins TRBV9 and TRBJ2-5; D possibly corresponds to TRBD1 (6 bases). Between the trimmed V and J ends, which lost 6 bases and 5 bases, there was a span of 14 bases. This CDR3 contains 13 residues. Germline CDR1 SGDLS, CDR2 YYNGEE. CDR3 sequence: CASNPTGMETQYF. The CDR3, as DNA: TGTGCCAGCAACCCGACAGGCATGGAGACCCAGTACTTC.

The gene calls are TRBV2 and TRBJ2-6; 8 bases align to TRBD1. The CDR3 is 16 residues long. Germline V gene data show CDR1 as SNHLY and CDR2 as FYNNEI. With V trimmed by 6 bases and J by 0 bases, 4 bases remained unmatched. The CDR3 DNA sequence: TGTGCCAGCAGACAGGGGGTATCCTCTGGGGCCAACGTCCTGACTTTC. Protein product: CASRQGVSSGANVLTF.

CDR3 nucleotide sequence: TGCGCCAGCAGCTTGGACCCGGGACAGGGGAGGGAGACCCAGTACTTC. As protein: CASSLDPGQGRETQYF. This chain connects TRBV5-1 to TRBJ2-5, with 10 positions matching TRBD1. The V and J ends lost 0 bases and 5 bases, in that order; junction bases with no gene match: 7. Germline V gives CDR1 SGHRS, CDR2 YFSETQ. The CDR3 totals 16 residues.

Written as DNA, the CDR3 is TGTGCCAGCAGCAGACTTTCTAATAATTCACCCCTCCACTTT. Translating it yields CASSRLSNNSPLHF. The chain couples TRBV7-9 to TRBJ1-6, with D unresolved. V lost 5 bases to trimming and J lost 5 bases, with 10 bases between them. The germline gives CDR1 SEHNR, CDR2 FQNEAQ (reference sequence). The CDR3 is 14 amino acids.

This clone was found once. The V and J genes are TRBV30 and TRBJ2-7; 8 bases align to TRBD2. Germline values: CDR1 GTSNPN, CDR2 SVGIG (reference sequence). Unmatched junction bases numbered 7, after V lost 6 bases and J lost 6 bases. The CDR3 loop spans 12 amino acids. The CDR3 reads CACGGVQREQYF. CDR3 bases: TGTGCCTGCGGGGGGGTTCAGCGCGAGCAGTACTTC.

The chain recombines TRBV27 with TRBJ1-1; D is ambiguous. Trimming shortened V by 3 bases and J by 1 base, and 6 bases separated the two germline ends. Per germline, CDR1 MNHEY and CDR2 SMNVEV (reference sequence). The CDR3 has 13 residues. The CDR3 nucleotides are TGTGCCAGCAGTTTGACTCAGAACACTGAAGCTTTCTTT. Protein sequence: CASSLTQNTEAFF.

The chain couples TRBV5-4 to TRBJ2-3, with TRBD2 identical over 10 bases. Per the germline V gene, CDR1 is SGHNT and CDR2 is YYREEE (reference sequence). This CDR3 contains 19 residues. J gave up 0 bases and V 4 bases, and 14 bases lay outside the gene matches. CDR3 nucleotide sequence: TGTGCCAGCAGCCTTCCGGGACTTAGCGGGGGGACTAGCACAGATACGCAGTATTTT. Its protein is CASSLPGLSGGTSTDTQYF.

This clone showed up just once. The chain employs TRBV5-1 and TRBJ1-4; TRBD1 might be the D (6 bases). Trimming shortened V by 4 bases and J by 5 bases, and 9 bases separated the two germline ends. CDR1 SGHRS and CDR2 YFSETQ come from the germline V gene. This CDR3 has 13 amino acids. The CDR3 bases are TGCGCCAGCAGCCGGACAGAAAATGAAAAACTGTTTTTT. Translation: CASSRTENEKLFF. Using reference TRBV5-1 and TRBJ1-4 for the parts outside the CDR3, the full variable domain is KAGVTQTPRYLIKTRGQQVTLSCSPISGHRSVSWYQQTPGQGLQFLFEYFSETQRNKGNFPGRFSGRQFSNSRSEMNVSTLELGDSALYLCASSRTENEKLFFGSGTQLSVL.

This chain joins TRBV28 and TRBJ2-7; a weak D match, TRBD1 (6 bases). Germline V gives CDR1 MDHEN, CDR2 SYDVKM. The CDR3 is 14 residues long. V was trimmed by 3 bases and J by 0 bases, leaving 9 bases between them. The CDR3 loop is CASSFHRDSYEQYF. In DNA, the CDR3 is TGTGCCAGCAGTTTTCACAGGGACTCCTACGAGCAGTACTTC.